The clone carrying this T cell receptor (beta chain) has just one count. Its antigen is currently unknown. The data belong to a study of T cell responses to AZD1222 COVID-19 vaccine. Unmatched junction bases numbered 6, after V lost 5 bases and J lost 6 bases. This CDR3 contains 15 residues. Germline assignment: CDR1 KGHSH and CDR2 LQKENI. Regarding the study as a whole: Only a handful of individuals given AZD1222 were seropositive at baseline. Reportedly, nearly half of unique spike TCRs recognized epitopes outside B.1.351/B.1.1.7 mutations.

Method: immunoSEQ multiplex PCR; TCRdb's copy keeps in-frame clones and lacks some. The repertoire holds approximately 130,000 clones, with roughly nine tenths as singletons. The TCR was taken from an adult who received the AZD1222 COVID-19 vaccine. This chain joins TRBV18 and TRBJ2-1; 11 bases map to TRBD2. Sequenced here: peripheral blood, sampled 28 days after the second AZD1222 dose. The CDR3 DNA is TGTGCCAGCTCATCACTAGCGGGAGCGGGCAATGAGCAGTTCTTC. Encoded protein: CASSSLAGAGNEQFF.